This T cell receptor beta chain was captured by sequencing in a study of cytomegalovirus exposure and HLA in healthy donors. Overall study context: In an early release, HLA-typed donors contributed tens of millions of unique TCR sequences. Findings of the study overall: The investigators catalogued 164 TCR beta chains as cytomegalovirus-associated. According to an earlier analysis, most TCR beta V segments yielded productive rearrangements about 87% or about 30% of the time.

Notes on this clone: Its specificity is unknown.

13 Jbeta primers and 60 Vbeta primers were used for the PCR. The repertoire was sequenced with immunoSEQ multiplex PCR; TCRdb's copy has only in-frame clones and lacks some. The clone table shows tens of thousands of clones, with the ten largest holding under 15%. Germline lookup yields CDR1 SGHVS and CDR2 FQNEAQ. V gave up 0 bases and J gave up 0 bases, with 14 bases separating them. The CDR3 has 17 residues. Source material: PBMCs. This chain uses TRBV7-8 with TRBJ1-2; D not certain. The clonotype comes from a man younger than 35 in good health and CMV-seropositive. This CDR3 is CASSLAGIFYTNYGYTF. The CDR3, as DNA: TGTGCCAGCAGCTTAGCCGGGATATTCTATACTAACTATGGCTACACCTTC.